The next 9 T cell receptor beta chains were all read from a single sample in a study of a mutant IDH1 vaccine in newly diagnosed glioma. Time point in this sample: baseline, week 1 (first vaccination visit). Treatment noted: pre-vaccination baseline after standard-of-care therapy. The repertoire was sequenced with immunoSEQ multiplex PCR; TCRdb's copy has only in-frame clones and lacks some. Of 59,000 or so clones in the sample, about nine tenths were seen once. Sample: PBMCs, taken from a glioma patient treated with radiotherapy, temozolomide or both. The receptors here all came from a middle-aged man with glioma.

The chain links TRBV6-6 to TRBJ2-2; tentative D call: TRBD1 (5 bases). This CDR3 has 14 amino acids. V shed 5 bases and J shed 1 base, with 8 bases lying between them. The germline CDR1 and CDR2 sequences are MNHNY and SVGAGI (reference sequence). Here the CDR3 reads CASSVRGNTGELFF. CDR3 nucleotide sequence: TGTGCCAGCAGTGTTAGGGGGAACACCGGGGAGCTGTTTTTT.

The chain links TRBV19 to TRBJ1-2; possibly TRBD1 for D (5 bases). V dropped 3 bases and J dropped 0 bases, with 11 bases sitting between them. The germline gives CDR1 LNHDA, CDR2 SQIVND (reference sequence). The CDR3 consists of 15 residues. The CDR3 DNA is TGTGCCAGTAGTATTACGGCAGGGTCTAACTATGGCTACACCTTC. Translated: CASSITAGSNYGYTF.

The rearrangement uses TRBV5-5 and TRBJ2-7; 8 positions match TRBD1. Trimming took 0 bases from V and 2 from J; bases not matched to a gene: 4. This CDR3 comprises 15 residues. CDR1 is SGHKS, CDR2 YYEKEE, per germline (reference sequence). CDR3 loop: CASSLVQGVTYEQYF. For the CDR3, the DNA is TGTGCCAGCAGCTTGGTACAGGGGGTAACCTACGAGCAGTACTTC.

The rearrangement links TRBV25-1 to TRBJ2-7; D might be TRBD1 (6 bases). Between the trimmed V and J ends, which lost 6 bases and 3 bases, there was a span of 12 bases. The CDR3 sequence is 13 residues long. CDR1 and CDR2 (germline): MGHDK, SYGVNS. The CDR3 DNA follows: TGTGCCAGCAGAGGGGACACCAACTACGAGCAGTACTTC. It specifies CASRGDTNYEQYF.

The rearrangement uses TRBV4-2 and TRBJ1-5, with D hard to call. Germline V CDR1 and CDR2: LGHNA, YNFKEQ. The CDR3 consists of 15 residues. The ends were cut back, 0 bases at V and 7 bases at J, with 13 bases in the middle. Here the CDR3 DNA reads TGTGCCAGCAGCCAAGATTCTGGAGGGTGGCAGCCCCAGCATTTT. Translation: CASSQDSGGWQPQHF.

This clone was counted once. The rearrangement joins TRBV6-5 to TRBJ2-7; weak D call: TRBD1 (5 bases). V was clipped by 6 bases and J by 2 bases, with 17 bases between them. CDR1 and CDR2 from the germline V gene are MNHEY and SVGAGI. The CDR3 is made up of 15 amino acids. CDR3 DNA sequence: TGTGCCAGCAGGCGACAGTCATCCCCCACCTACGAGCAGTACTTC. Its protein product is CASRRQSSPTYEQYF.

The chain links TRBV28 to TRBJ1-2; D is perhaps TRBD1 (6 bases). The germline V gene encodes CDR1 MDHEN and CDR2 SYDVKM. V lost 3 bases and J 0 bases, leaving 11 bases between the germline ends. This CDR3 spans 15 amino acids. The CDR3 coding sequence is TGTGCCAGCAGTTTTGTGTCAGGGGCTAACTATGGCTACACCTTC. Amino acids: CASSFVSGANYGYTF.

This chain connects TRBV19 to TRBJ2-1; 9 nucleotides line up with TRBD2. V dropped 3 bases and J dropped 6; count of bases not matched to a gene: 6. Per the germline V gene, CDR1 is LNHDA and CDR2 is SQIVND (reference sequence). This CDR3 comprises 15 residues. The CDR3 sequence is CASSILTSGLNEQFF. The CDR3 coding sequence is TGTGCCAGTAGTATTTTGACTAGCGGACTCAATGAGCAGTTCTTC.

This chain joins TRBV2 and TRBJ1-4; no firm D call. The CDR3 loop spans 13 amino acids. Germline V CDR1 and CDR2: SNHLY, FYNNEI. V shed 6 bases and J shed 6 bases, with 11 bases lying between them. CDR3 bases: TGTGCCAGCAGCCCCGAGAAATATGAAAAACTGTTTTTT. Protein: CASSPEKYEKLFF. Complete variable domain (other parts from reference TRBV2 and TRBJ1-4): EPEVTQTPSHQVTQMGQEVILRCVPISNHLYFYWYRQILGQKVEFLVSFYNNEISEKSEIFDDQFSVERPDGSNFTLKIRSTKLEDSAMYFCASSPEKYEKLFFGSGTQLSVL.